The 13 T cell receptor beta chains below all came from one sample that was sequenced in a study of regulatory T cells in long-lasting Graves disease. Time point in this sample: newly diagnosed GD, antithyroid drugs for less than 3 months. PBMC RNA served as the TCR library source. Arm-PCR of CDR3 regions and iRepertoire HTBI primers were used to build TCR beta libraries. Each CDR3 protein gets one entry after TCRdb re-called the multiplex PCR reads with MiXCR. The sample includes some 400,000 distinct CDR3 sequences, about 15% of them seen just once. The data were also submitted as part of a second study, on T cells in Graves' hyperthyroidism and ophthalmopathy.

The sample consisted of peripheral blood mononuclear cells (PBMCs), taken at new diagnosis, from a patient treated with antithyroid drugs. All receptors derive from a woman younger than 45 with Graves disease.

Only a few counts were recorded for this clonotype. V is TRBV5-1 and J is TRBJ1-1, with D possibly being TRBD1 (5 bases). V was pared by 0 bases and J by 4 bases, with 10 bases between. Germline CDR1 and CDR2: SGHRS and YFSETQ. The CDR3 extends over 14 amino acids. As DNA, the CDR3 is TGCGCCAGCAGCTTGGACAGGCCAACCACTGAAGCTTTCTTT. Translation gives CASSLDRPTTEAFF.

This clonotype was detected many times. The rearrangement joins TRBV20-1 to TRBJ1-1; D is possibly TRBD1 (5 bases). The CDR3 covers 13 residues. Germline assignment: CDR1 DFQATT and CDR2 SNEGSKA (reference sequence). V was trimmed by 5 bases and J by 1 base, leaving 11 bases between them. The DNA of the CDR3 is TGCAGTGCTGCGATGGGGCCGAACACTGAAGCTTTCTTT. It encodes CSAAMGPNTEAFF.

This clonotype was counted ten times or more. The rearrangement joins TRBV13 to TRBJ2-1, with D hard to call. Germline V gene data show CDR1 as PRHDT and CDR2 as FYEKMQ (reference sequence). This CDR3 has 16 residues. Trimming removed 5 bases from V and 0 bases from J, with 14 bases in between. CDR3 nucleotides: TGTGCCAGCAGCCCTCCAGGTCGGGTCTCCTACAATGAGCAGTTCTTC. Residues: CASSPPGRVSYNEQFF.

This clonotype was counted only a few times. The CDR3 coding sequence is TGTGCCATCAGTGAGGGGGACATACCTAACTATGGCTACACCTTC. It yields the protein CAISEGDIPNYGYTF. The V gene is TRBV10-3, the J gene TRBJ1-2, with D tentatively TRBD1 (6 bases). This CDR3 has 15 amino acids. Looked up from germline, CDR1 is ENHRY and CDR2 is SYGVKD. Trimming removed 2 bases at V and 0 bases at J, with 10 bases between.

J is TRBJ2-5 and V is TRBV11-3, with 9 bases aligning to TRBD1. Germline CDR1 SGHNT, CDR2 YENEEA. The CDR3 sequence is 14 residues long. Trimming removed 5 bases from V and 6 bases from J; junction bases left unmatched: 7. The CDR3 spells CASSILQGAKTQYF. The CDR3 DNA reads TGTGCCAGCAGCATCCTACAGGGGGCGAAGACCCAGTACTTC.

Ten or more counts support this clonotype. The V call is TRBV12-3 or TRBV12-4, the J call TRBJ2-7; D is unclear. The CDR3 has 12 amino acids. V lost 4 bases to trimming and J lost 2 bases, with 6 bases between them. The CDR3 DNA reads TGTGCCAGCAGTTACTCAACCTACGAGCAGTACTTC. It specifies CASSYSTYEQYF.

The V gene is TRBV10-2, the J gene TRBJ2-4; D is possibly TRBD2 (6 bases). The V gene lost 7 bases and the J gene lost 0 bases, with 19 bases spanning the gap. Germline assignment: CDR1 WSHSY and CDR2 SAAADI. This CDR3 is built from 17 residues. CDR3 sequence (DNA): TGCGCCAGCAAACAGACTAGTGGGATACTAGCCAAAAACATTCAGTACTTC. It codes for CASKQTSGILAKNIQYF.

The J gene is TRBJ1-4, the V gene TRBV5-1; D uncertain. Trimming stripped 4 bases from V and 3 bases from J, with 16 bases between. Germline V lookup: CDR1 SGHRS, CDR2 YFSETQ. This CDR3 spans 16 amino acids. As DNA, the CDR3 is TGCGCCAGCAGCCCGAATCCCCGGGCTCCTAATGAAAAACTGTTTTTT. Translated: CASSPNPRAPNEKLFF.

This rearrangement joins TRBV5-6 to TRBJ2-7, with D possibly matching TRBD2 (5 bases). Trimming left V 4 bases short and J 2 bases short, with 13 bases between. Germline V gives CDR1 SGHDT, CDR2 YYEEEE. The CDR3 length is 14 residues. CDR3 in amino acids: CASSLGAETYEQYF. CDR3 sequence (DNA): TGTGCCAGCAGCCTAGGAGCGGAAACCTACGAGCAGTACTTC.

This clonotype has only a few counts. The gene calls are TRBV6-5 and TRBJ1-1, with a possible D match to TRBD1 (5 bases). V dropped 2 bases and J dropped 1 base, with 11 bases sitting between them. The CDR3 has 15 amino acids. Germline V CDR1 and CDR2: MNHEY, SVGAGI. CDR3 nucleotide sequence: TGTGCCAGCAGTTACCTCGTGGGGGGGAACACTGAAGCTTTCTTT. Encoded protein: CASSYLVGGNTEAFF.

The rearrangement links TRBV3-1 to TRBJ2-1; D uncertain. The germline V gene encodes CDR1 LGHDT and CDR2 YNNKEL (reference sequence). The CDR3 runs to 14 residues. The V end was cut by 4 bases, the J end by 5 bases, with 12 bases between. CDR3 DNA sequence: TGTGCCAGCAGCCGACTCCTCCGGGACAATGAGCAGTTCTTC. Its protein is CASSRLLRDNEQFF.

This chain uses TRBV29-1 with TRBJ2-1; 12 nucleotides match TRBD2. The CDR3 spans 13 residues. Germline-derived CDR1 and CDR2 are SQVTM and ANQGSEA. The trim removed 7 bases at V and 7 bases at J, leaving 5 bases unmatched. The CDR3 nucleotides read TGCAGCGCTGGACTAGCGGGACTGAATGAGCAGTTCTTC. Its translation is CSAGLAGLNEQFF.

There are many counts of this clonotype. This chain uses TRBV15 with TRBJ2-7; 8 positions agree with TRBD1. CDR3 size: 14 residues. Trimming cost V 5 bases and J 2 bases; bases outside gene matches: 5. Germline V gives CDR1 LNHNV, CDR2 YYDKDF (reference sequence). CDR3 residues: CATSLGTGTYEQYF. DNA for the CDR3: TGTGCCACCAGCCTCGGGACAGGTACCTACGAGCAGTACTTC.